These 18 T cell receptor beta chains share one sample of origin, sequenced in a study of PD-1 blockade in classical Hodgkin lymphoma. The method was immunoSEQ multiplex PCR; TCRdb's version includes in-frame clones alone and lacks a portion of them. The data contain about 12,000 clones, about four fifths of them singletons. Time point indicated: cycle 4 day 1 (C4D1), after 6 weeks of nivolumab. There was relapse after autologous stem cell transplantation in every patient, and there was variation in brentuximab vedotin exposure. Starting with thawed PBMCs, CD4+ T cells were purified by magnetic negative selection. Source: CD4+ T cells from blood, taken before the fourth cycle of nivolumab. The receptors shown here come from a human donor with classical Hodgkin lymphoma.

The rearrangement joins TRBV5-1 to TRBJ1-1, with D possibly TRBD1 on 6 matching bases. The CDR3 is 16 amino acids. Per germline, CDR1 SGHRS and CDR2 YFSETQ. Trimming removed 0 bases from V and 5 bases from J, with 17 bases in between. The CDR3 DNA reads TGCGCCAGCAGCTTGGCGGAAGAACAGGGCGGAACTGAAGCTTTCTTT. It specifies CASSLAEEQGGTEAFF.

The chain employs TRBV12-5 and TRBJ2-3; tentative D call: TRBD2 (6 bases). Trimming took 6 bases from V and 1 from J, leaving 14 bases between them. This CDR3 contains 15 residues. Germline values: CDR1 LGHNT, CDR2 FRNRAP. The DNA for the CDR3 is TGTGCTAGTGGACCGGCGTCTAGCGGCACAGATACGCAGTATTTT. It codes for CASGPASSGTDTQYF. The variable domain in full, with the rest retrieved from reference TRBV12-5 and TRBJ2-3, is DARVTQTPRHKVTEMGQEVTMRCQPILGHNTVFWYRQTMMQGLELLAYFRNRAPLDDSGMPKDRFSAEMPDATLATLKIQPSEPRDSAVYFCASGPASSGTDTQYFGPGTRLTVL.

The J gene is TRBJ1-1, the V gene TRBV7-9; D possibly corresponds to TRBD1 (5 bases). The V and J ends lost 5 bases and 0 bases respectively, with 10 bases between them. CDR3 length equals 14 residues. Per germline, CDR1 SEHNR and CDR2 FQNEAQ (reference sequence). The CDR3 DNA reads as TGTGCCAGCAGCCGGACACCAATGAACACTGAAGCTTTCTTT. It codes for CASSRTPMNTEAFF.

CDR3 DNA sequence: TGTGCCAGTGGACAGGGGGCGACCTACGAGCAGTACTTC. Encoded protein: CASGQGATYEQYF. The genes are TRBV2 and TRBJ2-7; 11 bases are shared with TRBD1. Trimming cost V 9 bases and J 2 bases; bases outside gene matches: 3. Germline CDR1 is SNHLY and CDR2 is FYNNEI. The CDR3 extends over 13 amino acids.

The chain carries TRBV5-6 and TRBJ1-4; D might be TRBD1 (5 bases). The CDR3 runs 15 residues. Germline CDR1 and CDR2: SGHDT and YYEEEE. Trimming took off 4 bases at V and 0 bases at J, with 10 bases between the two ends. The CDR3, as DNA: TGTGCCAGCAGCCCTGGGGCCCCAACTAATGAAAAACTGTTTTTT. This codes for CASSPGAPTNEKLFF.

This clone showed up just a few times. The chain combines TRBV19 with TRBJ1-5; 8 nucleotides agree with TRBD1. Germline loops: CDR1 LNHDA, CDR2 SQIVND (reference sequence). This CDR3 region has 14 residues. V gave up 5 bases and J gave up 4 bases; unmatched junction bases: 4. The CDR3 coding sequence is TGTGCCAGTAGTTTCAGGACAGGGAATCAGCCCCAGCATTTT. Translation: CASSFRTGNQPQHF.

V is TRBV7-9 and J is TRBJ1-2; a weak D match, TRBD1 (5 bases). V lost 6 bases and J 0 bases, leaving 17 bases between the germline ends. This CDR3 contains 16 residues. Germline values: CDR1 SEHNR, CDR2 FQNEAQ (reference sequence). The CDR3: CASSFGGGIANYGYTF. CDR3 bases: TGTGCCAGCAGTTTTGGCGGGGGGATTGCTAACTATGGCTACACCTTC.

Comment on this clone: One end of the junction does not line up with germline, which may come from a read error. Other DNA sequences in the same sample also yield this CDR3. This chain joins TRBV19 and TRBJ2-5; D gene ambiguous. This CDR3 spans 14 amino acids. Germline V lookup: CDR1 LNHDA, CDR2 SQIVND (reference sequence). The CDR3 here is CASSIAGFQETQYF. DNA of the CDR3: TGTGCCAGTAGTATAGCAGGCTTCCAAGAGACTCAGTACTTC.

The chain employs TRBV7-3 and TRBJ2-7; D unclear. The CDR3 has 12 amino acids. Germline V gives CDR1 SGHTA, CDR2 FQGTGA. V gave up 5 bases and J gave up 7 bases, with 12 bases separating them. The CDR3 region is CASSPSSWEQYF. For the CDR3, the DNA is TGTGCCAGCAGCCCCTCCTCGTGGGAGCAGTACTTC.

The CDR3 sequence: CASSADRDTEAFF. In DNA, the CDR3 is TGTGCCAGCAGCGCCGACAGAGACACTGAAGCTTTCTTT. V gene TRBV7-2 combines with J gene TRBJ1-1; tentatively, D is TRBD1 (5 bases). The CDR3 runs 13 residues. V gave up 5 bases and J gave up 3 bases, with 10 bases separating them. Germline assignment: CDR1 SGHTA and CDR2 FQGNSA.

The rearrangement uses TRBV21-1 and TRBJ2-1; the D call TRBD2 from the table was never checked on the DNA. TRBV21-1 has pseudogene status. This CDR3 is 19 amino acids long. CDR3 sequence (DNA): TGTGCCAGCAGACTTGAGGGGACTAGCGGGCTATTCTCCTACAATGAGCAGTTCTTC. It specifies CASRLEGTSGLFSYNEQFF.

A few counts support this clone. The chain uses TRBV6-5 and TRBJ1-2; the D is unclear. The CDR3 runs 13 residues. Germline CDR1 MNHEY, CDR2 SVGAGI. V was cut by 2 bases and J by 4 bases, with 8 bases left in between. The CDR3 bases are TGTGCCAGCAGTTACATGGGATTCTATGGCTACACCTTC. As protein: CASSYMGFYGYTF.

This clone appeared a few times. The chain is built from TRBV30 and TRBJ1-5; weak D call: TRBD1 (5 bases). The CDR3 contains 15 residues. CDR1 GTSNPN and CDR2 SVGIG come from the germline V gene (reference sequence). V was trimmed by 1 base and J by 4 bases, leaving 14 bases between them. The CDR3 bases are TGTGCCTGGAGTGGGGGCAGGTTGCTAAATCAGCCCCAGCATTTT. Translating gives CAWSGGRLLNQPQHF. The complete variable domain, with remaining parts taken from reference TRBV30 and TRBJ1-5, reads SQTIHQWPATLVQPVGSPLSLECTVEGTSNPNLYWYRQAAGRGLQLLFYSVGIGQISSEVPQNLSASRPQDRQFILSSKKLLLSDSGFYLCAWSGGRLLNQPQHFGDGTRLSIL.

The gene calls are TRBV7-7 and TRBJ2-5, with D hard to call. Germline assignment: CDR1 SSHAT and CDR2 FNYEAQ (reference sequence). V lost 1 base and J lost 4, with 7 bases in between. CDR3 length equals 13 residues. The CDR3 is CASSLGLRETQYF. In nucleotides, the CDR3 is TGTGCCAGCAGCTTAGGTCTTCGAGAGACCCAGTACTTC.

The chain's CDR3 is CATKGPWGNTIYF. The CDR3 DNA sequence: TGTGCCACCAAGGGACCATGGGGAAACACCATATATTTT. The genes are TRBV28 and TRBJ1-3, with a weak D call TRBD1 (5 bases). V was pared by 10 bases and J by 4 bases, with 14 bases between. Germline-derived CDR1 and CDR2 are MDHEN and SYDVKM. This CDR3 is built from 13 residues.

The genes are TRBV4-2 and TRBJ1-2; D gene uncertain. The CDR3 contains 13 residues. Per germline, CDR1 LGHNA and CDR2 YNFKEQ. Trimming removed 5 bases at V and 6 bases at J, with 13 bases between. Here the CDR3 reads CASSYGRANGYTF. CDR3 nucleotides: TGTGCCAGCAGCTACGGGAGGGCGAATGGCTACACCTTC.

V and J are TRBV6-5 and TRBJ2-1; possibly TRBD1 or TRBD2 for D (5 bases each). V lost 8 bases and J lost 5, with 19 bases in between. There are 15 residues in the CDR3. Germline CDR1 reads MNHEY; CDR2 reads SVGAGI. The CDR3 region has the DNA TGTGCCAGCGCCCCGCGCCCCAGGGACGACAATGAGCAGTTCTTC. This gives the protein CASAPRPRDDNEQFF.

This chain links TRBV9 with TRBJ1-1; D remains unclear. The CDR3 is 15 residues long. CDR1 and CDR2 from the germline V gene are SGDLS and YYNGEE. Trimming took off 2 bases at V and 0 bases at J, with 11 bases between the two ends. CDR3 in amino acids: CASSVVGLMNTEAFF. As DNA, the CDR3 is TGTGCCAGCAGCGTTGTTGGACTAATGAACACTGAAGCTTTCTTT.